This TCR beta chain was found in a study of regulatory and conventional T cells in RAG deficiency. Findings and limits, study-wide: RAG-deficient patients showed markedly lower Shannon entropy and higher Simpson indices than control T-cell subsets. Other subsets showed around 9.4-fold reductions, but Treg unique TCR beta sequences fell roughly 110-fold in these patients.

Clones were sequenced by immunoSEQ multiplex PCR, and TCRdb holds only the in-frame ones, with some missing. The table includes around 33,000 clones, about nine tenths detected once. CDR3 length: 16 amino acids. Per the germline V gene, CDR1 is LGHNT and CDR2 is FRNRAP. With respect to this clone: No antigen is known for it.

This sample also appeared in a second study, on regulatory T cells. That source reports: The PCR used 52 TRBV and 13 TRBJ primers. Regulatory T cells showed the strongest V-J pair restriction and V/J gene skewing among patient repertoires.

The chain has TRBV12-5 and TRBJ2-5, with 9 bases aligning to TRBD2. The DNA matches TRBJ2-7 better at its end, which makes the J call doubtful. The receptor was derived from a human donor in good health. The sequencing input was CD8+ T cells sorted from blood. The CDR3 DNA is TGTGCTAGTGGTCGACGGGCGGGAGGGAGCTCCTACGAGCAGTACTTC. It yields the protein CASGRRAGGSSYEQYF.